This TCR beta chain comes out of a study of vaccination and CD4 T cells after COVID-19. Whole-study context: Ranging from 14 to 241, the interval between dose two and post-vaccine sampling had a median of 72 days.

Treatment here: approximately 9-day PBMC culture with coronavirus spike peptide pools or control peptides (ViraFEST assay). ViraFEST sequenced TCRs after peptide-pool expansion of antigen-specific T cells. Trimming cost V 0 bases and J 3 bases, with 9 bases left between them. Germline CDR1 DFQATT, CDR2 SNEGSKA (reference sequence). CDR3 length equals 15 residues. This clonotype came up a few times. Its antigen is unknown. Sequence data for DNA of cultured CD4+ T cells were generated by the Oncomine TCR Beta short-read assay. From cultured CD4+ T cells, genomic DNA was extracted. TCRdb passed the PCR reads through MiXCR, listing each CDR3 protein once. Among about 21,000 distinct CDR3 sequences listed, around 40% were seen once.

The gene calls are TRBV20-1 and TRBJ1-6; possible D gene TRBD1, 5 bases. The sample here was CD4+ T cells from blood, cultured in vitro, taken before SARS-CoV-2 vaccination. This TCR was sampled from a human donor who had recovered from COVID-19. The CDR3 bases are TGCAGTGCTAGAGACCAGGGAAACTATAATTCACCCCTCCACTTT. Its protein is CSARDQGNYNSPLHF.